This T cell receptor beta chain was sequenced for a study of T cells in Graves' hyperthyroidism and ophthalmopathy. Overall study results and limits: Most expanded thyroid clonotypes above 0.001 also appeared in blood.

Points on this clonotype: Its antigen is not identified.

Germline loops: CDR1 MNHNS, CDR2 SASEGT. The V end was cut by 4 bases, the J end by 5 bases, with 12 bases between. This CDR3 contains 14 residues. Uncontrolled infection, other autoimmune disease, pregnancy and lactation each barred patients from inclusion. Amplification targeted TCR beta CDR3 regions from RNA transcripts. When the TCR CDR3 underwent first-round RT-PCR, the HTBI primer set was used. MiXCR, run by TCRdb on the multiplex PCR reads, gives a single entry per CDR3 protein. Counted here are under 400,000 distinct CDR3 sequences, 18% occurring once; the ten biggest clones make up roughly 49%.

This TCR derives from a woman in her 50s with Graves' hyperthyroidism. Sequencing was done on a sample of blood. The chain couples TRBV6-1 to TRBJ2-1; D is undetermined. CDR3 DNA sequence: TGTGCCAGCAGTGGCGGAGAGACAAACAATGAGCAGTTCTTC. Protein sequence: CASSGGETNNEQFF.